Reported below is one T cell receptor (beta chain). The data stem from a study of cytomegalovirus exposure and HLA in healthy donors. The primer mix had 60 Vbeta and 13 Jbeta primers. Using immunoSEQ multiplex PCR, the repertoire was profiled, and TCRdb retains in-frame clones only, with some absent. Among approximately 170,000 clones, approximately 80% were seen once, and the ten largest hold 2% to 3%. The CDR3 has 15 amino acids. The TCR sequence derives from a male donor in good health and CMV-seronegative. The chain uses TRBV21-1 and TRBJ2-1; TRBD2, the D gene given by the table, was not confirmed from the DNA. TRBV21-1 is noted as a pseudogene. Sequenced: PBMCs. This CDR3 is CASSGERGTYNEQFF. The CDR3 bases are TGTGCCAGCAGTGGGGAGCGGGGGACCTACAATGAGCAGTTCTTC.